This T cell receptor beta chain appears in the sequencing data of a study of T cells in Graves' hyperthyroidism and ophthalmopathy. Trimming cost V 7 bases and J 1 base, with 12 bases left between them. CDR3 length: 14 residues. CDR1 and CDR2 from the germline V gene are SGHTA and FQGNSA. RNA transcripts were the template for amplifying TCR beta CDR3 regions. TCR CDR3 underwent first-round RT-PCR with the HTBI primer set. MiXCR was run by TCRdb on the multiplex PCR reads, yielding one entry per CDR3 protein. The sample includes 92,000 or so distinct CDR3 sequences, about half seen only once; the top ten take roughly 27%. Diagnostic decisions used clinical symptoms, serum thyroxine and TRAb, thyroid ultrasound and orbital computed tomography. The PBMCs were sourced from fresh peripheral blood (about 10 ml).

The clonotype comes from a woman aged 40-49 years with Graves' hyperthyroidism. The rearrangement joins TRBV7-2 to TRBJ2-3; D possibly uses TRBD1 or TRBD2 (5 bases each). The sample comprised blood. The CDR3 nucleotides read TGTGCCAGCAACTGGAGAGGGGGCACAGATACGCAGTATTTT. It is translated as CASNWRGGTDTQYF. Variable domain in full (rest from reference TRBV7-2 and TRBJ2-3): GAGVSQSPSNKVTEKGKDVELRCDPISGHTALYWYRQSLGQGLEFLIYFQGNSAPDKSGLPSDRFSAERTGGSVSTLTIQRTQQEDSAVYLCASNWRGGTDTQYFGPGTRLTVL.